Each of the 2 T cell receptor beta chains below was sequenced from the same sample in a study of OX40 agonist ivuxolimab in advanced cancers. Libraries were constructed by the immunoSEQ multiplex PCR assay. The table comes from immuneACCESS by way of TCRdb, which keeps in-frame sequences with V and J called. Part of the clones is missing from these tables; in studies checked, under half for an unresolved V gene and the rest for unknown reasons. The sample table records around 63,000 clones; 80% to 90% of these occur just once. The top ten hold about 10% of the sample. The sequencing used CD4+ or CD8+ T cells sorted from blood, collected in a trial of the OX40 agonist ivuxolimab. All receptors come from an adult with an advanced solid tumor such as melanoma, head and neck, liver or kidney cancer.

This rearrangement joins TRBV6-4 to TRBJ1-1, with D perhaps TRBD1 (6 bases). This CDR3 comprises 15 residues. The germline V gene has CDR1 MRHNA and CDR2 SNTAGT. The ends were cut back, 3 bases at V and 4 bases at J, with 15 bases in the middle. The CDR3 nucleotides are TGTGCCAGCAGTGAGGTGGCAGGGGTTGCCACTGAAGCTTTCTTT. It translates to CASSEVAGVATEAFF.

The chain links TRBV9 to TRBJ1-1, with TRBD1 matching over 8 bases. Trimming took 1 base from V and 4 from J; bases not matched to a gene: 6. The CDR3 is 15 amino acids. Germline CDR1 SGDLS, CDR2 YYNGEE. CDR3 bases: TGTGCCAGCAGCGTAATGTCAGGGGGCGGCACTGAAGCTTTCTTT. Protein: CASSVMSGGGTEAFF.